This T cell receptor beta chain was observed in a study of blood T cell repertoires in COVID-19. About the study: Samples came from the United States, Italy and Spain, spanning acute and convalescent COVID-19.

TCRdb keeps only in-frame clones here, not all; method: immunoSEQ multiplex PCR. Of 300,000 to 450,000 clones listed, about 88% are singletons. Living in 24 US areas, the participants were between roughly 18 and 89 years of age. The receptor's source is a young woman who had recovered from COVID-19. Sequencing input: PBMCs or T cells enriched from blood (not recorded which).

In nucleotides, the CDR3 is TGTGCCAGCAGCTTGTGGGACAGGGGTCAGCCCCAGCATTTT. Protein: CASSLWDRGQPQHF. The chain recombines TRBV5-6 with TRBJ1-5, with TRBD1 matching over 10 bases. V shed 1 base and J 6 bases; nucleotides not matched to a gene: 1. Germline lookup yields CDR1 SGHDT and CDR2 YYEEEE. The CDR3 spans 14 residues.